Below, 23 T cell receptor beta chains from the same sample are listed, as sequenced in a study of T cell responses to AZD1222 COVID-19 vaccine. Generated by immunoSEQ multiplex PCR, the TCRdb table keeps only in-frame clones and is missing some. The data hold under 100,000 clones, with 85% to 95% observed a single time. Material: peripheral blood, obtained on day 0 of AZD1222 vaccination. The origin of the receptors is an adult in good health.

The sample holds one count of this clone. The rearrangement uses TRBV28 and TRBJ2-2, with D perhaps matching TRBD1 (5 bases). The V gene's germline CDR1 is MDHEN and CDR2 SYDVKM. The CDR3 is 14 residues long. The germline V and J ends were trimmed by 6 bases and 0 bases, with 8 bases remaining between them. For the CDR3, the DNA is TGTGCCAGCAGGACGACAGCGAACACCGGGGAGCTGTTTTTT. This sequence encodes CASRTTANTGELFF.

This rearrangement joins TRBV5-1 to TRBJ2-7, with 8 nucleotides matching TRBD1. The germline CDR1 and CDR2 sequences are SGHRS and YFSETQ. The CDR3 runs 12 residues. Trimming cost V 2 bases and J 5 bases; bases outside gene matches: 0. CDR3 sequence: CASSLQGDEQYF. The CDR3 DNA follows: TGCGCCAGCAGCTTACAGGGGGACGAGCAGTACTTC.

The chain uses TRBV18 and TRBJ2-1, with D unresolved. This CDR3 comprises 13 residues. Germline V gene lookup returns CDR1 KGHSH and CDR2 LQKENI. Trimming shortened V by 2 bases and J by 6 bases, and 8 bases separated the two germline ends. The CDR3 protein is CASSPGSLNEQFF. The CDR3, as DNA: TGTGCCAGCTCACCAGGTAGCCTCAATGAGCAGTTCTTC.

V gene TRBV25-1 combines with J gene TRBJ1-1, with a tentative D call TRBD1 (5 bases). Trimming stripped 3 bases from V and 3 bases from J, with 8 bases between. Germline values: CDR1 MGHDK, CDR2 SYGVNS. This CDR3 contains 13 residues. The chain's CDR3 is CASSEQGYTEAFF. For the CDR3, the DNA is TGTGCCAGCAGTGAGCAGGGCTACACTGAAGCTTTCTTT.

The chain couples TRBV7-9 to TRBJ1-5; D remains unclear. Germline V lookup: CDR1 SEHNR, CDR2 FQNEAQ (reference sequence). The CDR3 length is 13 residues. Trimming left V 1 base short and J 7 bases short, with 8 bases between. As DNA, the CDR3 is TGTGCCAGCAGCTTAGTTACCGGGCAGCCCCAGCATTTT. The encoded protein is CASSLVTGQPQHF.

The chain employs TRBV12-3 or TRBV12-4 and TRBJ2-3, with no clear D. Trimming shortened V by 5 bases and J by 5 bases, and 11 bases separated the two germline ends. The CDR3 covers 13 residues. For the CDR3, the DNA is TGTGCCAGCAGTCTCCTAGGGATAGATACGCAGTATTTT. As protein: CASSLLGIDTQYF.

The CDR3 DNA reads TGTGCCAGTAGTATAGATCGGAACACCGGGGAGCTGTTTTTT. This encodes CASSIDRNTGELFF. V usage is TRBV19 and J usage is TRBJ2-2, with D unclear. Germline CDR1 is LNHDA and CDR2 is SQIVND (reference sequence). Trimming removed 0 bases from V and 1 base from J, with 3 bases in between. The CDR3 has 14 residues. Variable domain in full (rest from reference TRBV19 and TRBJ2-2): DGGITQSPKYLFRKEGQNVTLSCEQNLNHDAMYWYRQDPGQGLRLIYYSQIVNDFQKGDIAEGYSVSREKKESFPLTVTSAQKNPTAFYLCASSIDRNTGELFFGEGSRLTVL.

The chain employs TRBV5-1 and TRBJ1-6, with D unresolved. The CDR3 is 15 amino acids. Germline V gives CDR1 SGHRS, CDR2 YFSETQ. The V end lost 6 bases, the J end lost 7 bases, and 17 bases lay between the germline ends. CDR3 DNA sequence: TGCGCCAGCAAACCGTCGGTACAGAAAAATTCACCCCTCCACTTT. Protein sequence: CASKPSVQKNSPLHF.

The rearrangement joins TRBV6-5 to TRBJ1-5, with D uncertain. The CDR3 spans 14 residues. V was shortened by 7 bases and J by 3 bases, with 13 bases between the two germline ends. In germline, CDR1 is MNHEY, CDR2 SVGAGI. CDR3 sequence reads: CASKIEGNNQPQHF. The DNA of the CDR3 is TGTGCCAGCAAAATTGAGGGCAACAATCAGCCCCAGCATTTT.

The V and J genes are TRBV7-3 and TRBJ2-1, with 9 bases that match TRBD2. Germline CDR1 reads SGHTA; CDR2 reads FQGTGA. V lost 5 bases, J lost 5 bases, and 10 bases stayed unmatched. This CDR3 spans 16 amino acids. In DNA, the CDR3 is TGTGCCAGCAGCCCCACGACTAGCGGCGCCGACAATGAGCAGTTCTTC. Translated: CASSPTTSGADNEQFF.

The chain joins TRBV3-1 (or the pseudogene TRBV3-2) to TRBJ2-7, with D unresolved. The V and J ends lost 3 bases and 3 bases respectively, with 6 bases between them. Germline V lookup: CDR1 LGHDT, CDR2 YNNKEL (reference sequence). The CDR3 runs to 12 residues. The CDR3 DNA follows: TGTGCCAGCAGCCAGTGGGGCTACGAGCAGTACTTC. Translated, it gives CASSQWGYEQYF.

This chain links TRBV6-1 with TRBJ2-2; TRBD1 is a possible D gene (6 bases). The V end was cut by 2 bases, the J end by 2 bases, with 12 bases between. CDR1 and CDR2 (germline): MNHNS, SASEGT. CDR3 size: 16 residues. DNA of the CDR3: TGTGCCAGCAGTGAAAGACAGGCCACCAACACCGGGGAGCTGTTTTTT. Amino acids: CASSERQATNTGELFF.

The genes are TRBV2 and TRBJ1-5; D is unclear. Trimming removed 5 bases at V and 5 bases at J, with 7 bases between. The CDR3 length is 12 residues. Germline values: CDR1 SNHLY, CDR2 FYNNEI. CDR3 bases: TGTGCCAGCAGTTTATTATATCAGCCCCAGCATTTT. It encodes CASSLLYQPQHF.

This clone has more than one count but fewer than ten. V and J are TRBV7-6 and TRBJ1-1, with 8 bases identical to TRBD1. The germline V gene has CDR1 SGHVS and CDR2 FNYEAQ. The CDR3 extends over 13 amino acids. The trim removed 11 bases at V and 3 bases at J, leaving 8 bases unmatched. The CDR3 reads CASLQGADTEAFF. DNA of the CDR3: TGTGCCTCCCTTCAGGGGGCCGACACTGAAGCTTTCTTT.

The chain links TRBV2 to TRBJ1-5; D is perhaps TRBD1 (5 bases). CDR1 and CDR2 from the germline V gene are SNHLY and FYNNEI. CDR3 length: 14 amino acids. V was trimmed by 7 bases and J by 2 bases, leaving 12 bases between them. The CDR3 reads CASTRDLGNQPQHF. The CDR3 region has the DNA TGTGCCAGCACCAGGGATCTAGGCAATCAGCCCCAGCATTTT. The whole variable domain, filled in from reference TRBV2 and TRBJ1-5, reads EPEVTQTPSHQVTQMGQEVILRCVPISNHLYFYWYRQILGQKVEFLVSFYNNEISEKSEIFDDQFSVERPDGSNFTLKIRSTKLEDSAMYFCASTRDLGNQPQHFGDGTRLSIL.

The rearrangement uses TRBV7-2 and TRBJ1-2; 7 bases map to TRBD1. Trimming cost V 3 bases and J 2 bases; bases outside gene matches: 6. Germline loops: CDR1 SGHTA, CDR2 FQGNSA. The CDR3 covers 15 residues. The CDR3 loop reads CASSLGSTGNYGYTF. CDR3 DNA sequence: TGTGCCAGCAGCTTGGGTTCGACAGGGAACTATGGCTACACCTTC.

The chain carries TRBV28 and TRBJ1-2, with TRBD1 as a possible D gene (6 bases). The V gene's germline CDR1 is MDHEN and CDR2 SYDVKM. The CDR3 is 14 amino acids. V was shortened by 6 bases and J by 8 bases, with 19 bases between the two germline ends. The CDR3 nucleotides are TGTGCCAGCAGCACCGGGACACCAATCGGGGGCTACACCTTC. It specifies CASSTGTPIGGYTF.

The rearrangement joins TRBV30 to TRBJ2-1; 12 bases agree with TRBD2. The CDR3 is 19 amino acids. Germline V gene sequence: CDR1 GTSNPN, CDR2 SVGIG (reference sequence). V was pared by 0 bases and J by 2 bases, with 11 bases of the junction left unmatched. CDR3 sequence: CAWSVKVGASGGAYNEQFF. In DNA form, the CDR3 reads TGTGCCTGGAGTGTAAAGGTAGGGGCTAGCGGGGGGGCCTACAATGAGCAGTTCTTC.

This clone has only one observation. This rearrangement joins TRBV19 to TRBJ2-7, with a tentative D call TRBD1 (6 bases). V lost 7 bases and J lost 3, with 16 bases in between. Per the germline V gene, CDR1 is LNHDA and CDR2 is SQIVND (reference sequence). This CDR3 is 14 amino acids long. CDR3 sequence (DNA): TGTGCCAGTAACGATCCGGGGACAAACTACGAGCAGTACTTC. Encoded protein: CASNDPGTNYEQYF.

The chain joins TRBV5-4 to TRBJ2-2, with D perhaps matching TRBD2 (7 bases). Deletions cut 0 bases from V and 4 bases from J, with 10 bases between. Germline CDR1 and CDR2: SGHNT and YYREEE (reference sequence). This CDR3 has 15 amino acids. The CDR3 bases are TGTGCCAGCAGCTTGGTGGGAGGGGGCACCGGGGAGCTGTTTTTT. It specifies CASSLVGGGTGELFF.

The chain carries TRBV12-3 or TRBV12-4 and TRBJ1-1; D is undetermined. The V and J ends lost 3 bases and 1 base respectively, with 6 bases between them. The CDR3 has 13 residues. The chain's CDR3 is CASSFTQNTEAFF. For the CDR3, the DNA is TGTGCCAGCAGTTTTACACAGAACACTGAAGCTTTCTTT.

This clone occurred a few times. The chain combines TRBV3-1 (or the pseudogene TRBV3-2) with TRBJ1-1; D call uncertain. The CDR3 extends over 13 amino acids. Germline V gene lookup returns CDR1 LGHDT and CDR2 YNNKEL (reference sequence). Trimming stripped 6 bases from V and 1 base from J, with 9 bases between. The CDR3 spells CASSQTANTEAFF. CDR3 nucleotides: TGTGCCAGCAGTCAAACAGCGAACACTGAAGCTTTCTTT.

The DNA of the CDR3 is TGCGCCAGCAGGCTGCCGGGACAGGGGCTCCGCTATGGCTACACCTTC. This translates into CASRLPGQGLRYGYTF. The V gene is TRBV5-1, the J gene TRBJ1-2, with TRBD1 matching 10 bases. Germline lookup yields CDR1 SGHRS and CDR2 YFSETQ. The CDR3 totals 16 residues. The J segment lost 4 bases and the V segment lost 5 bases, leaving 11 bases of the junction unmatched.